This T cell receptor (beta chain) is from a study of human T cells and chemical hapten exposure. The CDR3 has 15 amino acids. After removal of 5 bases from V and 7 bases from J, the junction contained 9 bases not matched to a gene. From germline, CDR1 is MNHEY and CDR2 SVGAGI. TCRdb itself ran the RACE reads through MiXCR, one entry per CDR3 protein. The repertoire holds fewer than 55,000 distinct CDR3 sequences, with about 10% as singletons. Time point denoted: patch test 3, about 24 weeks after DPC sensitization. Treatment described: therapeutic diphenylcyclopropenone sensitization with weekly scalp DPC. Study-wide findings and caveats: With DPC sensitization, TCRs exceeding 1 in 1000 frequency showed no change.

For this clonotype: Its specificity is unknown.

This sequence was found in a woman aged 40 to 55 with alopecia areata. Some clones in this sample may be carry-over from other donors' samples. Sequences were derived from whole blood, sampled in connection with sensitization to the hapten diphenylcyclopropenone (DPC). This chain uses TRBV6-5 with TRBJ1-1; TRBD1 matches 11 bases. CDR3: CASSPRTGGKGEAFF. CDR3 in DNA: TGTGCCAGCAGTCCGAGGACAGGGGGCAAGGGTGAAGCTTTCTTT.